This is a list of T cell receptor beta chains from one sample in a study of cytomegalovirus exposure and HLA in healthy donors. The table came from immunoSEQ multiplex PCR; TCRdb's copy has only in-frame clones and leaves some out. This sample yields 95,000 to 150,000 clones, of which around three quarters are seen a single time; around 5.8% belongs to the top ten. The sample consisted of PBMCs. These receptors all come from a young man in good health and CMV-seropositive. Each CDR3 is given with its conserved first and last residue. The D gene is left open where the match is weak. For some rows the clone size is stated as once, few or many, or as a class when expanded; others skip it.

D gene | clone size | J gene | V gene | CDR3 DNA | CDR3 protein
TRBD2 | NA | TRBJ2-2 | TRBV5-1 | TGCGCCAGCAGCTTCAGCGGGAGCCGAGGGGCCGGGGAGCTGTTTTTT | CASSFSGSRGAGELFF
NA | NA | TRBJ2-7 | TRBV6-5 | TGTGCCAGCAGTTACACCCACGGGGACGAGCAGTACTTC | CASSYTHGDEQYF
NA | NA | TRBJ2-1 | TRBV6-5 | TGTGCCAGCAGTGGTGAGAGGGTGTCCTACAATGAGCAGTTCTTC | CASSGERVSYNEQFF
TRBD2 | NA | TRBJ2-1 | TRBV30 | TGTGCCTGGAGTTCTAGCGGGAGTGCGAACAATGAGCAGTTCTTC | CAWSSSGSANNEQFF
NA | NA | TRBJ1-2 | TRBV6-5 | TGTGCCAGCAGTGTATCACAGGTGATCGTGGGCTACACCTTC | CASSVSQVIVGYTF
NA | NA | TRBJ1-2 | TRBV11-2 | TGTGCCAGCAGCTTAGACCTTGCGGGAACAGCTAGTTATGGCTACACCTTC | CASSLDLAGTASYGYTF
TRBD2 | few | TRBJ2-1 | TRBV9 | TGTGCCAGCAGCATTAGCGGGCCCAGCTCCTACAATGAGCAGTTCTTC | CASSISGPSSYNEQFF
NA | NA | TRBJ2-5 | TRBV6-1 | TGTGCCAGCAGTGAGTGGTTAGAGGATGCAGAGGAGACCCAGTACTTC | CASSEWLEDAEETQYF
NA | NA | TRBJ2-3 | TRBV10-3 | TGTGCCATCGCTAGACCTTCGGGCACAGATACGCAGTATTTT | CAIARPSGTDTQYF
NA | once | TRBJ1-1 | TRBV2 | TGTGCCAGCAGTGAAGCGCTTCCAGGGCAGAACACTGAAGCTTTCTTT | CASSEALPGQNTEAFF
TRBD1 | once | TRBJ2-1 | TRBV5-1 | TGCGCCAGCAGCTTGGAGCCTACGACAGGGATTGTATATGGTGAGCAGTTCTTC | CASSLEPTTGIVYGEQFF
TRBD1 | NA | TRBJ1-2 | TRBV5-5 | TGTGCCAGCAGCTTGGTCGTCAGGGGGAACTATGGCTACACCTTC | CASSLVVRGNYGYTF
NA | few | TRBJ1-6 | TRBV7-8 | TGTGCCAGCAGCTTCACAGGGAGAAATTCACCCCTCCACTTT | CASSFTGRNSPLHF
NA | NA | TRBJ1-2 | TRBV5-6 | TGTGCCAGCAGCTTGGCCGACAGGAACTATGGCTACACCTTC | CASSLADRNYGYTF
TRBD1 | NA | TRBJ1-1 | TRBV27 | TGTGCCAGCAGTTACACAGGGGGAGGGGACACTGAAGCTTTCTTT | CASSYTGGGDTEAFF
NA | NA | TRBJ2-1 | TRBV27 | TGTGCCAGCAGTTTATCAGGGGGCAATGAGCAGTTCTTC | CASSLSGGNEQFF
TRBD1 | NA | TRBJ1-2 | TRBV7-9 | TGTGCCAGCAGCTTTCGACAGGGGGCGATTCTTGACTATGGCTACACCTTC | CASSFRQGAILDYGYTF
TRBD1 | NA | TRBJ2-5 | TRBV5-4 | TGTGCCAGCAGCTTTGCCGGGACAGGGTCATTGCTGGGGCAAGAGACCCAGTACTTC | CASSFAGTGSLLGQETQYF
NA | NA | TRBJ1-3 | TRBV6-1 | TGTGCCAGCAGGAAAGACAGGCTAGAAAACACCATATATTTT | CASRKDRLENTIYF